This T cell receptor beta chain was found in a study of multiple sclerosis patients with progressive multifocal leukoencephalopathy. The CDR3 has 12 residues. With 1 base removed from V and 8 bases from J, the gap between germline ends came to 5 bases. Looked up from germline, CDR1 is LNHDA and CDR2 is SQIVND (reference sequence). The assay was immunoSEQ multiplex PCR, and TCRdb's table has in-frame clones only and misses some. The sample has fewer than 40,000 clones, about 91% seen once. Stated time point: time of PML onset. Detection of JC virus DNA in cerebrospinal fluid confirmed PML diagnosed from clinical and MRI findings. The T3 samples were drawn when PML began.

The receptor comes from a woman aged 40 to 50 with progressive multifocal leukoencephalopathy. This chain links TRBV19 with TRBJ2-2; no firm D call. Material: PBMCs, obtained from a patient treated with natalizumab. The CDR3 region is CASSIGLGELFF. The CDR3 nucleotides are TGTGCCAGTAGTATAGGGCTAGGGGAGCTGTTTTTT.